Following are 6 T cell receptor beta chains from one sample sequenced in a study of blood T cell repertoires in COVID-19. Profiling relied on immunoSEQ multiplex PCR, and the TCRdb table lists in-frame clones only, not all of them. The table lists fewer than 250,000 clones, less than 85% of them singletons. Sequencing was carried out using peripheral blood. Source of these receptors: a woman in her forties or fifties with acute or convalescent COVID-19.

V and J are TRBV5-4 and TRBJ1-4; the D is unclear. Trimming left V 3 bases short and J 8 bases short, with 11 bases between. The CDR3 sequence is 13 residues long. Germline CDR1 SGHNT, CDR2 YYREEE (reference sequence). The CDR3 DNA follows: TGTGCCAGCAGCTCCGCTCCGGGAGAAAAACTGTTTTTT. Encoded protein: CASSSAPGEKLFF. The entire variable domain, with the rest obtained from reference TRBV5-4 and TRBJ1-4, is as follows: ETGVTQSPTHLIKTRGQQVTLRCSSQSGHNTVSWYQQALGQGPQFIFQYYREEENGRGNFPPRFSGLQFPNYSSELNVNALELDDSALYLCASSSAPGEKLFFGSGTQLSVL.

This clone was seen a few times. J is TRBJ1-4 and V is TRBV21-1; the table's D gene call, TRBD1, was not cross checked with the DNA. TRBV21-1 is listed as a pseudogene. This CDR3 spans 18 amino acids. The CDR3 sequence: CASSSYEAGGRRNEKLFF. CDR3 nucleotide sequence: TGTGCCAGCAGCTCATACGAGGCAGGGGGCCGCCGTAATGAAAAACTGTTTTTT.

The chain employs TRBV6-1 and TRBJ2-1, with 13 bases aligning to TRBD2. The ends lost 3 bases at V and 6 bases at J; junction bases unmatched: 11. The CDR3 is 18 residues long. Germline-derived CDR1 and CDR2 are MNHNS and SASEGT. CDR3 sequence (DNA): TGTGCCAGCAGTGAGCCCTGGACTAGCGGGAGAACAAGCAATGAGCAGTTCTTC. It specifies CASSEPWTSGRTSNEQFF.

The chain links TRBV4-2 to TRBJ1-2; 7 bases are shared with TRBD1. Germline V lookup: CDR1 LGHNA, CDR2 YNFKEQ. With V trimmed by 5 bases and J by 4 bases, 7 bases remained unmatched. CDR3 size: 14 residues. Here the CDR3 reads CASSFTGDPYGYTF. The CDR3 DNA follows: TGTGCCAGCAGCTTTACAGGGGATCCCTATGGCTACACCTTC.

The chain joins TRBV5-1 to TRBJ1-1; tentatively, D is TRBD1 (6 bases). CDR1 and CDR2 (germline): SGHRS, YFSETQ. This CDR3 comprises 16 residues. V was cut by 0 bases and J by 4 bases, with 16 bases left in between. DNA for the CDR3: TGCGCCAGCAGCTTGGCCTTACAGGGATGGGTCACTGAAGCTTTCTTT. It is translated as CASSLALQGWVTEAFF.

The rearrangement joins TRBV5-4 to TRBJ2-1; 11 bases fit TRBD1. The CDR3 is 13 amino acids. V was pared by 3 bases and J by 9 bases, with 2 bases of the junction left unmatched. Per the germline V gene, CDR1 is SGHNT and CDR2 is YYREEE (reference sequence). The CDR3 protein is CASSSDRGREQFF. The CDR3 DNA is TGTGCCAGCAGCTCGGACAGGGGGCGTGAGCAGTTCTTC.